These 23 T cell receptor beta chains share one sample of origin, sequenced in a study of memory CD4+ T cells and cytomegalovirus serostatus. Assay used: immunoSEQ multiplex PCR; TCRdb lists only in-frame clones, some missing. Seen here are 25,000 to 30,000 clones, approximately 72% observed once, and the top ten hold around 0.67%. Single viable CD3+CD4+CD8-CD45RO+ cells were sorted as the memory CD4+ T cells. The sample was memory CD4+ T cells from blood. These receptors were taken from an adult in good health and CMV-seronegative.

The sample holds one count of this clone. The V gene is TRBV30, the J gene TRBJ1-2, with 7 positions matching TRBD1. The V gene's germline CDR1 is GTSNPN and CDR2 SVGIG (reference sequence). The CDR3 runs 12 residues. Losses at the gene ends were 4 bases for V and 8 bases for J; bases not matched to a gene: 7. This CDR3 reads CAWTLGQWGYTF. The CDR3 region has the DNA TGTGCCTGGACTCTGGGACAGTGGGGCTACACCTTC.

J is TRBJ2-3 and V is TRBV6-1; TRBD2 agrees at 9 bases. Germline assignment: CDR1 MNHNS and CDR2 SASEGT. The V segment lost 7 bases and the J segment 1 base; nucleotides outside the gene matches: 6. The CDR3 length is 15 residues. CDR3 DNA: TGTGCCAGCACCAGAGCTAGCGGGGGCACAGATACGCAGTATTTT. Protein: CASTRASGGTDTQYF.

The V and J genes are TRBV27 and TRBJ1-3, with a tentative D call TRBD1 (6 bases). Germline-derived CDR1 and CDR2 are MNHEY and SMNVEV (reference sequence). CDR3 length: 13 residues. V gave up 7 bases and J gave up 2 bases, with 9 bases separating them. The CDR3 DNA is TGTGCCAGCATGCGGGGGCCTGGAAACACCATATATTTT. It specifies CASMRGPGNTIYF.

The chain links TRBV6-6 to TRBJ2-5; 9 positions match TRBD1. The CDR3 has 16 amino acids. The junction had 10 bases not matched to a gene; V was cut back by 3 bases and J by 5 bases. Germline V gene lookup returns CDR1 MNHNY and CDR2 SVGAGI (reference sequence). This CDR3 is CASSYRLQGASETQYF. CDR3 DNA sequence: TGTGCCAGCAGTTATAGGCTACAGGGGGCATCGGAGACCCAGTACTTC.

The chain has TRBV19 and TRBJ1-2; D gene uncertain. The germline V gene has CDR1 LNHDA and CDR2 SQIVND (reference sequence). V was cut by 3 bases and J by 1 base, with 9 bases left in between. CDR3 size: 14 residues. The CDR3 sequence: CASSIQPVNYGYTF. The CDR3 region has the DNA TGTGCCAGTAGTATCCAGCCGGTTAACTATGGCTACACCTTC.

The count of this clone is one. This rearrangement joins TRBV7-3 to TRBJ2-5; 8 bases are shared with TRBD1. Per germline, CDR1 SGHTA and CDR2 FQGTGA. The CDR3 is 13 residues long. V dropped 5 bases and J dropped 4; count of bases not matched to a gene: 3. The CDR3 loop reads CASSPTGAETQYF. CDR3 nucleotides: TGTGCCAGCAGCCCGACAGGGGCAGAGACCCAGTACTTC.

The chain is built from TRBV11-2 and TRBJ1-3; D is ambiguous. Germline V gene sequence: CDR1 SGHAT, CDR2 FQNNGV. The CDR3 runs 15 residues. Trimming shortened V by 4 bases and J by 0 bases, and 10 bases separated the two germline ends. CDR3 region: CASSSQWASGNTIYF. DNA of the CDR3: TGTGCCAGCAGCTCCCAATGGGCCTCTGGAAACACCATATATTTT.

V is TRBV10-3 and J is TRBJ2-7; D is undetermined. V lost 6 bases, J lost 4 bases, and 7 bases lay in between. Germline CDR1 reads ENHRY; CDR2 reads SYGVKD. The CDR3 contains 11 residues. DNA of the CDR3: TGTGCCATCAGAAGGGATTACGAGCAGTACTTC. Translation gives CAIRRDYEQYF.

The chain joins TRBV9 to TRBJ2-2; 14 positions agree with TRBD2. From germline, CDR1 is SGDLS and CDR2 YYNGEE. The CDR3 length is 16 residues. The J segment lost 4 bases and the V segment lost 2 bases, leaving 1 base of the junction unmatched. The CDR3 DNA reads TGTGCCAGCAGCGTTGGGACTAGCGGGGGCACCGGGGAGCTGTTTTTT. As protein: CASSVGTSGGTGELFF.

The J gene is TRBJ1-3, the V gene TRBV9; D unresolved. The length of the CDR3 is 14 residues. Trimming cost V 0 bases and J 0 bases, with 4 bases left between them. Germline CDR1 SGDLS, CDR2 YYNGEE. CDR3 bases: TGTGCCAGCAGCGTAGCCGGCTCTGGAAACACCATATATTTT. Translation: CASSVAGSGNTIYF.

The CDR3 reads CASSLRFNYGYTF. CDR3 in DNA: TGTGCCAGCAGTTTAAGATTTAACTATGGCTACACCTTC. The genes are TRBV27 and TRBJ1-2, with D uncertain. The V gene lost 2 bases and the J gene lost 1 base, with 5 bases spanning the gap. In germline, CDR1 is MNHEY, CDR2 SMNVEV (reference sequence). The CDR3 extends over 13 amino acids.

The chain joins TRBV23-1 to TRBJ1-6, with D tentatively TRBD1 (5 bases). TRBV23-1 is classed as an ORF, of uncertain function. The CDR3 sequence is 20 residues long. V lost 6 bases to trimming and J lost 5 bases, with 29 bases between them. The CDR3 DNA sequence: TGCGCCAGCAGCTGCAACCCGGGACCTTCAGGGCCCCTAAATAATTCACCCCTCCACTTT. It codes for CASSCNPGPSGPLNNSPLHF.

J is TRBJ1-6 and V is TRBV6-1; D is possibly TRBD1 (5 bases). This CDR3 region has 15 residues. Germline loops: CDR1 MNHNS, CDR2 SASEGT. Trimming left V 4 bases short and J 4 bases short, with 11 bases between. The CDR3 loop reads CASSGVQGYNSPLHF. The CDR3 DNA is TGTGCCAGCAGTGGCGTCCAGGGATATAATTCACCCCTCCACTTT.

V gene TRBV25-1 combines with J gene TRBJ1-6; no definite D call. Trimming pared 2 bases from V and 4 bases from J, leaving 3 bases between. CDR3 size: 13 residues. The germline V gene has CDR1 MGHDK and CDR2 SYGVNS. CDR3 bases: TGTGCCAGCAGTGAACTGTATAATTCACCCCTCCACTTT. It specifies CASSELYNSPLHF.

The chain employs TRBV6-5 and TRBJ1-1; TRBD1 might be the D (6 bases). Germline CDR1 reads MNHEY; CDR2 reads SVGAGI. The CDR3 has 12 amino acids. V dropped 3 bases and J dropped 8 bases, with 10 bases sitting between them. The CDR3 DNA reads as TGTGCCAGCAGTTATCCCGGACAGGAAGCTTTCTTT. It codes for CASSYPGQEAFF.

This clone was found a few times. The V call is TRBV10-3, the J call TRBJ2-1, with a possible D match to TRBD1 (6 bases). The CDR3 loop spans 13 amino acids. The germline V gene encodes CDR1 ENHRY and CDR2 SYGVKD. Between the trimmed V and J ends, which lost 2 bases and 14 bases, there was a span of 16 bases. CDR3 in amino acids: CAISETNRAWEFF. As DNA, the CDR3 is TGTGCCATCAGTGAGACAAACAGGGCGTGGGAGTTCTTC.

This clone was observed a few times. CDR3 region: CASSIVLGPQHF. CDR3 DNA sequence: TGTGCCAGTAGTATAGTCCTCGGGCCCCAGCATTTT. The rearrangement links TRBV19 to TRBJ1-5; D unclear. The CDR3 spans 12 residues. V shed 1 base and J shed 9 bases, with 7 bases lying between them. Germline V gene data show CDR1 as LNHDA and CDR2 as SQIVND (reference sequence).

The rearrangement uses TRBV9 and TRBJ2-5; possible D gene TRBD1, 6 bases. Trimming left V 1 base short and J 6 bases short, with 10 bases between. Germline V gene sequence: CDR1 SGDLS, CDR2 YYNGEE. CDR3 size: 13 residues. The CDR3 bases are TGTGCCAGCAGCGTAACACAGGGTCAGACCCAGTACTTC. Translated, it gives CASSVTQGQTQYF.

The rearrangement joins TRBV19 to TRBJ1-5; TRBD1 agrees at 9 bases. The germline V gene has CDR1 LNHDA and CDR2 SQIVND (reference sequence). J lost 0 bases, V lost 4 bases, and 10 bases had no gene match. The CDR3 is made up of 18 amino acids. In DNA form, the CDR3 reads TGTGCCAGTAGTAATTTCGGACAGGGGACAAATAGCAATCAGCCCCAGCATTTT. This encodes CASSNFGQGTNSNQPQHF.

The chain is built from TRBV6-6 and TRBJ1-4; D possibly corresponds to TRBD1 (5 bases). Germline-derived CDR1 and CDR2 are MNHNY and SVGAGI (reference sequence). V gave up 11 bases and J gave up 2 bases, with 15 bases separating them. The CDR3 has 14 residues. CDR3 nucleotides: TGTGCCGGGGCCGAGGACCCGACTAATGAAAAACTGTTTTTT. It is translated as CAGAEDPTNEKLFF.

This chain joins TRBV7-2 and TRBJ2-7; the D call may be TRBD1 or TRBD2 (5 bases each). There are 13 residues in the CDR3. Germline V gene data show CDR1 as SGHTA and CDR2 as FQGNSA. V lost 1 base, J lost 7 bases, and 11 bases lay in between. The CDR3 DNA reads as TGTGCCAGCAGCTTAGGAGGGACGGGAGAGCAGTACTTC. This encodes CASSLGGTGEQYF.

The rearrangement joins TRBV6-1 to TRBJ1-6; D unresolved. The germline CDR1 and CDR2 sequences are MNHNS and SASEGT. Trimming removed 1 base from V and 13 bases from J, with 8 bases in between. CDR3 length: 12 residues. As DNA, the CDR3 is TGTGCCAGCAGTGAAGGCAAGGTCCCCCTCCACTTT. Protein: CASSEGKVPLHF.

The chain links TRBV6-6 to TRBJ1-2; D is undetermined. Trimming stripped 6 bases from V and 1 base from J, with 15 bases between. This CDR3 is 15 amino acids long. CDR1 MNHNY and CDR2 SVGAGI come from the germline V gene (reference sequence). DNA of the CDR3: TGTGCCAGCAGCGCCCTGAACAGTTTTAACTATGGCTACACCTTC. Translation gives CASSALNSFNYGYTF.